Detailed here is one T cell receptor beta chain. Its antigen is as yet unknown. The data stem from a study of post-analysis software for immune sequencing data. The CDR3 covers 15 residues. CDR1 is WNHNN and CDR2 is SYGVQD in the germline V gene (reference sequence). Whole-study findings and limits: Compared with controls, patients had more of about 5 TRBV segments, including TRBV5-6, TRBV5-1 and TRBV20-1.

TCR beta libraries were prepared from cDNA with unique molecular identifiers. TCRdb recomputed calls from the PCR reads with MiXCR, one row per CDR3 protein. Of hundreds of thousands of distinct CDR3 sequences listed, approximately 46% are singletons. V is TRBV10-1 and J is TRBJ2-1; D may be TRBD2 (5 bases). The assigned J gene may be wrong: the sequence end matches TRBJ2-7 better. The clonotype comes from a girl aged 5-17 years with multiple sclerosis. Sequencing input: blood. This chain's CDR3 is CASSVAGSSYNEQYF. In DNA form, the CDR3 reads TGCGCCAGCAGTGTCGCGGGTAGCTCCTACAATGAGCAGTACTTC.